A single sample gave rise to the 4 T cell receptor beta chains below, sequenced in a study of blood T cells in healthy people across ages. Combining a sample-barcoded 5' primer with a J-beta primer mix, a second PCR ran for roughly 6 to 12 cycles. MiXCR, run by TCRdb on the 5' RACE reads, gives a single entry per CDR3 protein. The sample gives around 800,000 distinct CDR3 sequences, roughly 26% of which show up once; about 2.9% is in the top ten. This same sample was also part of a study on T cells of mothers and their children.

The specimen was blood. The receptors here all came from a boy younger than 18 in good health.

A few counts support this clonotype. The chain's CDR3 is CASSLRRDLNTEAFF. DNA of the CDR3: TGTGCCAGCAGCCTGCGCCGGGACCTAAACACTGAAGCTTTCTTT. The chain is built from TRBV13 and TRBJ1-1; TRBD1 might be the D (5 bases). Germline V gene lookup returns CDR1 PRHDT and CDR2 FYEKMQ (reference sequence). CDR3 size: 15 residues. V was clipped by 5 bases and J by 2 bases, with 15 bases between them.

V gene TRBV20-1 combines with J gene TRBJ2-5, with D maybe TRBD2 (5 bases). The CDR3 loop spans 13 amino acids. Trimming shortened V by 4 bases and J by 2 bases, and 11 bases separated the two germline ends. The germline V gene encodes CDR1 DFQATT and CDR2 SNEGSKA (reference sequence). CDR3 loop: CSAIKDSQETQYF. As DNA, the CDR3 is TGCAGTGCTATTAAGGACTCACAAGAGACCCAGTACTTC.

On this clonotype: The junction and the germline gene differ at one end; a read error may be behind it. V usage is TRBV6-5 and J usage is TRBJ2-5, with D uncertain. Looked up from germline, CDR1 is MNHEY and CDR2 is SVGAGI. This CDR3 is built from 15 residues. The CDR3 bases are TGTACCAGCAGTCCCGTGCGAAGACCTGGGGAGACCCAGTACTTC. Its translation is CTSSPVRRPGETQYF.

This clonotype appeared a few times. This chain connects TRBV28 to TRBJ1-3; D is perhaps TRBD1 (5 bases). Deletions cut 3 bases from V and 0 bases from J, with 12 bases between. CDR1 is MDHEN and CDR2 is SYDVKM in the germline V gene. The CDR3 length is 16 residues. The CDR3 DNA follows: TGTGCCAGCAGTTTTTGGGGACGGATCTCTGGAAACACCATATATTTT. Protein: CASSFWGRISGNTIYF.